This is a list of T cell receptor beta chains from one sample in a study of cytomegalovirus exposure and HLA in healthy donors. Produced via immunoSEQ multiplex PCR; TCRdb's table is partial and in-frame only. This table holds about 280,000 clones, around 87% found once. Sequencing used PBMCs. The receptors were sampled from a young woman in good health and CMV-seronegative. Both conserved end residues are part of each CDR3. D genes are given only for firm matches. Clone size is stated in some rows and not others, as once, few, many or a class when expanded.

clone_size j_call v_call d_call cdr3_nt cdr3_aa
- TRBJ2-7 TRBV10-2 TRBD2 TGCGCCAGCAGCGGACTAGCGGGGTTAGAGTACTTC CASSGLAGLEYF
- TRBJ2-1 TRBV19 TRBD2 TGTGCCAGTAGTAACAGCGGGGTCAACAATGAGCAGTTCTTC CASSNSGVNNEQFF
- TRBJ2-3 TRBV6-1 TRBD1 TGTGCCAGCAGTGAGCAGGGGGTGCGGTACACAGATACGCAGTATTTT CASSEQGVRYTDTQYF
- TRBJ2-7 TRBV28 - TGTGCCAGCAGTTTTAAGTACTCCCCCTACGAGCAGTACTTC CASSFKYSPYEQYF
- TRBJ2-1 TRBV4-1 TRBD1 TGCGCCAGCAGCCCCCCGGGGGACAGGGACTACAATGAGCAGTTCTTC CASSPPGDRDYNEQFF
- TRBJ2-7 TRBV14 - TGTGCCAGCAGTCCGGATCTCTTCGGGAGCTACGAGCAGTACTTC CASSPDLFGSYEQYF
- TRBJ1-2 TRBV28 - TGTGCCAGCAGTTTTCTTTTCCGACCGGGGAATGGCTACACCTTC CASSFLFRPGNGYTF
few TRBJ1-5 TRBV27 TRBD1 TGTGCCAGCAGTACAAAATGGGACAGGGAGAATCAGCCCCAGCATTTT CASSTKWDRENQPQHF
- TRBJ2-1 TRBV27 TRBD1 TGTGCCAGCAGATACACGGGACAGGGGGTCTGGCTTGAGCAGTTCTTC CASRYTGQGVWLEQFF
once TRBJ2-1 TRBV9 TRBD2 TGTGCCAGCAGCGGAATAGCGGGACCCTACAATGAGCAGTTCTTC CASSGIAGPYNEQFF
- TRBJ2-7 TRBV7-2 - TGTGCCAGCAGCTCCGGACTCACCTACGAGCAGTACTTC CASSSGLTYEQYF
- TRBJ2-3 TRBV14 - TGTGCCAGCAGCCAGGAGAGGTACAGCACAGATACGCAGTATTTT CASSQERYSTDTQYF
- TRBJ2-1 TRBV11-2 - TGTGCCAGCAGCTCCCTCTTTGAGCAGTTCTTC CASSSLFEQFF
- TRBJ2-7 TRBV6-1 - TGTGCCAGCAGCCGCCAGGGCTACGAGCAGTACTTC CASSRQGYEQYF
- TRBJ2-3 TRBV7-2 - TGTGCCAGCAGCTTGAATCCTTTTGCGGCGGATACGCAGTATTTT CASSLNPFAADTQYF
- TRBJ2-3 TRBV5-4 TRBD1 TGTGCCAGCAGCTCTTCTACCTCCCAAGGGGGCCAGTATTTT CASSSSTSQGGQYF
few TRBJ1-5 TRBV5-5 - TGTGCCAGCGCGGCGTATAGCAATCAGCCCCAGCATTTT CASAAYSNQPQHF
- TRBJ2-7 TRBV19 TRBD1 TGTGCCAGTAGTCCCACCGGACAGGGCTCCTACGAGCAGTACTTC CASSPTGQGSYEQYF
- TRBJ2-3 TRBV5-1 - TGCGCCAGCAGCTTAGGACAGACACTGTTGACAGATACGCAGTATTTT CASSLGQTLLTDTQYF
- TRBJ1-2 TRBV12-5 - TGTGCTAGTGGTTTGCCCTCCCGGCAGGGCCTTAGACAGTGGGGCTACACCTTC CASGLPSRQGLRQWGYTF
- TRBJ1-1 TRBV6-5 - TGTGCCAGCACCCTCGTGCCAGGAGGAAACACTGAAGCTTTCTTT CASTLVPGGNTEAFF
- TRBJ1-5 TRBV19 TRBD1 TGTGCCAGTAGTTGGAAGGCAGGGGGGAGCAATCAGCCCCAGCATTTT CASSWKAGGSNQPQHF
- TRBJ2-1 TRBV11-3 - TGTGCCAGCAGCTTAGCGGGAGATTCCGGCGATGAGCAGTTCTTC CASSLAGDSGDEQFF
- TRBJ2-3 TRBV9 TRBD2 TGTGCCAGCAGCGCCGGACTAGCGGGTCACACAGATACGCAGTATTTT CASSAGLAGHTDTQYF
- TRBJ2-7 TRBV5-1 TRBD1 TGCGCCAGCAGCTTAACCGGGACAGGGACCTACGAGCAGTACTTC CASSLTGTGTYEQYF
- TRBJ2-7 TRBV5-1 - TGCGCCAGCAGCTTAAACAGGCTGGTACCCTACGAGCAGTACTTC CASSLNRLVPYEQYF
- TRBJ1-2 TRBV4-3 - TGCGCCAGCAGCCAAGGGAGACCGCGAGAAGTTAACTATGGCTACACCTTC CASSQGRPREVNYGYTF
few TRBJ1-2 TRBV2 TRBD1 TGTGCCAGCAGCACCCGGGACAGGGAATCATTTCACACCTTC CASSTRDRESFHTF
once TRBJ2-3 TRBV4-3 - TGCGCCAGCAGCCAGACAACGGGGGGCCGGTCAACAGATACGCAGTATTTT CASSQTTGGRSTDTQYF
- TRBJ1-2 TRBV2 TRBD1 TGTGCCAGCACTACGACAGGGACTAACTATGGCTACACCTTC CASTTTGTNYGYTF
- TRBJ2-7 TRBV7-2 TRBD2 TGTGCCAGCAGCCCCTCGGGACTAGCCTCCTACGAGCAGTACTTC CASSPSGLASYEQYF
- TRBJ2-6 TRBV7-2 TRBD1 TGTGCCAGCAGCTTAAGGACAGGGTTAAGGGCCAACGTCCTGACTTTC CASSLRTGLRANVLTF
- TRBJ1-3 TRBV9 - TGTGCCAGCAGCGTAGCTACCGGCAGGGATCCTGGAAACACCATATATTTT CASSVATGRDPGNTIYF
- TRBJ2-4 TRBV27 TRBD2 TGTGCCAGCAGTAACCTAGCGGGAGAATCCAAAAACATTCAGTACTTC CASSNLAGESKNIQYF
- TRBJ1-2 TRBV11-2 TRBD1 TGTGCCAGCAGCTTAGGGACAGGGGGCGAAGGAAGCTATGGCTACACCTTC CASSLGTGGEGSYGYTF
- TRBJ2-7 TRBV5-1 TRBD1 TGCGCCAGCAGCATAGGACAGGGGGCGTACGAGCAGTACTTC CASSIGQGAYEQYF
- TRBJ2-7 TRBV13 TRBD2 TGTGCCAGCAGCGGGGAGCGGGTAGCGGGAGGGTCTTACGAGCAGTACTTC CASSGERVAGGSYEQYF
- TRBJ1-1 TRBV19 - TGTGCCAGTAGTACCGCCAGGAACACTGAAGCTTTCTTT CASSTARNTEAFF
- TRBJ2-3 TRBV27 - TGTGCCAGCAGTTTACGGTTCCCTAGCACAGATACGCAGTATTTT CASSLRFPSTDTQYF
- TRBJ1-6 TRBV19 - TGTGCCAGTAGTATAAGAGAGCAAAATTCACCCCTCCACTTT CASSIREQNSPLHF
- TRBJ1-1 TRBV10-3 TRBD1 TGTGCCATCAGTGCCACGGGACAGCTGAACACTGAAGCTTTCTTT CAISATGQLNTEAFF
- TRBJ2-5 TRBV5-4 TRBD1 TGTGCCAGCAGCTCCTCTGGGGGACAGGGAGGGGAGACCCAGTACTTC CASSSSGGQGGETQYF
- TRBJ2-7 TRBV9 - TGTGCCAGCAGCGCGGGGGACAGCCCAAGTACCTACGAGCAGTACTTC CASSAGDSPSTYEQYF
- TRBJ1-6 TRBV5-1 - TGCGCCAGCAGCTTTTTGGCCAGCGGCTCCTATAATTCACCCCTCCACTTT CASSFLASGSYNSPLHF
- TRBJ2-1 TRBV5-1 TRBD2 TGCGCCAGCACCGGGGGACTAGCGGGCCTCTCCTACAATGAGCAGTTCTTC CASTGGLAGLSYNEQFF
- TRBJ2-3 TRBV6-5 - TGTGCCAGCAGTTCAACAGATAACACAGATACGCAGTATTTT CASSSTDNTDTQYF